The T cell receptor beta chain described here comes from a study of T cells after yellow fever vaccination. Study overall: With SMART-Seq v4 Ultra Low Input, the fractions containing low cell numbers were prepared. Points from the study as a whole: Reappearance after the booster was observed for most primary-vaccination clones (about 97% CD4, roughly 90% CD8).

In this sample, this clonotype turned up a few times. Its antigen is unknown. Conversion of TCR transcripts into cDNA relied on 5'RACE template switching, which added a universal primer site and UMIs. TCRdb itself ran the 5' RACE reads through MiXCR, one entry per CDR3 protein. The sample yields approximately 510,000 distinct CDR3 sequences, around a fifth seen once. There are 15 residues in the CDR3. Trimming cost V 6 bases and J 2 bases; bases outside gene matches: 7. The chain carries TRBV12-3 or TRBV12-4 and TRBJ1-3, with 7 bases fitting TRBD1. The TCR was taken from a man aged 18 to 29 who received the YFV17D yellow fever vaccine. The input for sequencing was PBMCs, taken less than 25 days after the first yellow fever vaccination. CDR3 loop: CASRLRQGAGNTIYF. The DNA of the CDR3 is TGTGCCAGCAGATTACGACAGGGAGCTGGAAACACCATATATTTT.